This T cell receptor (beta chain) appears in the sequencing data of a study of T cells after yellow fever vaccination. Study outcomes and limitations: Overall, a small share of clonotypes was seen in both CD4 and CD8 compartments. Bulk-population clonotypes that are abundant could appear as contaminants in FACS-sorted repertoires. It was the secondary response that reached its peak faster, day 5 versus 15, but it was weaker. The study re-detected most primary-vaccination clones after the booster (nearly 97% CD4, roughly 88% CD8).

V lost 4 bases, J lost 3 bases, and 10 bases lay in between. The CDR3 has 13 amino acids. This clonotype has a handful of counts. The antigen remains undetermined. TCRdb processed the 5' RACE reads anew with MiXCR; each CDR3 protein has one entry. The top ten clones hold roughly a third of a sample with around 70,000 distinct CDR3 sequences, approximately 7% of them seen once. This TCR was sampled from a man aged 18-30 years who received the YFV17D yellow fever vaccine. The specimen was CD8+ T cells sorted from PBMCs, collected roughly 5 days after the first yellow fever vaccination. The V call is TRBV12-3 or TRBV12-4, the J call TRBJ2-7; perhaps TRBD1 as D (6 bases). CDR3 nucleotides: TGTGCCAGCAGTTATACAGGGTACTACGAGCAGTACTTC. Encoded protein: CASSYTGYYEQYF.